This TCR beta chain was recorded in a study of PD-L1 blockade in urothelial cancer. Study at large: Patients took up atezolizumab around 2014 at 1,200 mg intravenously every 3 weeks.

Assay used: immunoSEQ multiplex PCR; TCRdb lists only in-frame clones, some missing. The sample includes approximately 91,000 clones, less than 85% of them seen just once. This clone occurred once. Its antigen is not known. Noted time point: peripheral blood 6 weeks after treatment start. Patient disease was locally advanced or metastatic urothelial carcinoma. This CDR3 comprises 12 residues. Trimming shortened V by 4 bases and J by 12 bases, and 13 bases separated the two germline ends. CDR1 is SGHVS, CDR2 FNYEAQ, per germline. General observations from the study: Blood clones associated with the tumor expanded more at 3 weeks in durable-benefit patients.

V and J are TRBV7-6 and TRBJ2-1, with a tentative D call TRBD2 (6 bases). The sequence was obtained from a man in his 70s with urothelial cancer. The sample here was PBMCs, taken around atezolizumab (anti-PD-L1) treatment. CDR3 sequence reads: CASSSTGGPQFF. The CDR3 DNA is TGTGCCAGCAGCTCCACCGGGGGACCGCAGTTCTTC.